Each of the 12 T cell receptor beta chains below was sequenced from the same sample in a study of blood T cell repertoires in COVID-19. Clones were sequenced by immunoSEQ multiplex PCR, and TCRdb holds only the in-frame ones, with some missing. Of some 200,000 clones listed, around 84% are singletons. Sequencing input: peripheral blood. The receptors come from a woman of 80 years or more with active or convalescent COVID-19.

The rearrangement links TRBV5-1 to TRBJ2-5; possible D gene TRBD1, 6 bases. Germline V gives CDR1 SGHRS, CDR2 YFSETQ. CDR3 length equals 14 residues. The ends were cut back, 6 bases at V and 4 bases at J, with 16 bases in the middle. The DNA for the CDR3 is TGCGCCAGCACCGAACAGGGTTATTCAGAGACCCAGTACTTC. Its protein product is CASTEQGYSETQYF.

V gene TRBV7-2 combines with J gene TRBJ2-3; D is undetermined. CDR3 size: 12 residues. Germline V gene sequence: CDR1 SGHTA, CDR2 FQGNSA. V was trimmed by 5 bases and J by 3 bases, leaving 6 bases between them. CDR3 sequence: CASSPRTDTQYF. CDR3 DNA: TGTGCCAGCAGCCCCCGTACAGATACGCAGTATTTT. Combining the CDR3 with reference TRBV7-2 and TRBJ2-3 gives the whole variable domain GAGVSQSPSNKVTEKGKDVELRCDPISGHTALYWYRQSLGQGLEFLIYFQGNSAPDKSGLPSDRFSAERTGGSVSTLTIQRTQQEDSAVYLCASSPRTDTQYFGPGTRLTVL.

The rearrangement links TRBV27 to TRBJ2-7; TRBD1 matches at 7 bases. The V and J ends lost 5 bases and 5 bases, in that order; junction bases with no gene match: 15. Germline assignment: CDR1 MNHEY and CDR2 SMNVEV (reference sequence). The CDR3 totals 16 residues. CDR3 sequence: CASSVRQGGGLNEQYF. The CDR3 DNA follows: TGTGCCAGCAGTGTCCGACAGGGTGGCGGATTGAACGAGCAGTACTTC.

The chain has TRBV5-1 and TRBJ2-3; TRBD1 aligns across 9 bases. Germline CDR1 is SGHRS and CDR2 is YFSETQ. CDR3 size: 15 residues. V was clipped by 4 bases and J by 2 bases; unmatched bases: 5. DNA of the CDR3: TGCGCCAGCAGCCCCGGGACAGGGTTCACAGATACGCAGTATTTT. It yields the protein CASSPGTGFTDTQYF.

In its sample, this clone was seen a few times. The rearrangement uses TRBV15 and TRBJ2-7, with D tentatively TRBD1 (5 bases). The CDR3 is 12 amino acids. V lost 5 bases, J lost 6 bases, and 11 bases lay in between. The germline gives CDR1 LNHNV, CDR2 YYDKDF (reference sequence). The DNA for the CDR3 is TGTGCCACCAGCTACCAGGGTGGCGAGCAGTACTTC. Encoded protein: CATSYQGGEQYF.

The CDR3 region has the DNA TGTGCCAGCAGCGGACTGGACCACGAGCAGTACTTC. It yields the protein CASSGLDHEQYF. The rearrangement joins TRBV7-9 to TRBJ2-7, with D possibly being TRBD2 (5 bases). Germline V gives CDR1 SEHNR, CDR2 FQNEAQ (reference sequence). The CDR3 consists of 12 residues. The ends were cut back, 5 bases at V and 5 bases at J, with 10 bases in the middle.

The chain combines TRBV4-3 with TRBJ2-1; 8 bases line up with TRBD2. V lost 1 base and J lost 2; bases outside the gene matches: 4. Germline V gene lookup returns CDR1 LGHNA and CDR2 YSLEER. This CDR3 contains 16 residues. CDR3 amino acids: CASSQVTSGAYNEQFF. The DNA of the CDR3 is TGCGCCAGCAGCCAAGTTACTAGCGGCGCCTACAATGAGCAGTTCTTC.

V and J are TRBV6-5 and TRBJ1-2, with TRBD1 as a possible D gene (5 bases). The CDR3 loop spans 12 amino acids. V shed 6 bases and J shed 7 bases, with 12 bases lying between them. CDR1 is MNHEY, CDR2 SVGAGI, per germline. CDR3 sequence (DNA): TGTGCCAGCAGCCTCGGGGGGGGTGGCTACACCTTC. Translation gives CASSLGGGGYTF.

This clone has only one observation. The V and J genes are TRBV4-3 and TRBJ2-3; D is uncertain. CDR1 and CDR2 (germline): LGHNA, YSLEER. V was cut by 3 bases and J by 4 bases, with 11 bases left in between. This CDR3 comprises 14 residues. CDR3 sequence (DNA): TGCGCCAGCAGCCACCCGAGAGAAGCAGATACGCAGTATTTT. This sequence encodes CASSHPREADTQYF.

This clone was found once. The CDR3, as DNA: TGTGCCAGCAGCTCCGGGACTAGCGGGGGGAAAGAGCAGTTCTTC. Translating gives CASSSGTSGGKEQFF. The V gene is TRBV7-3, the J gene TRBJ2-1; 15 bases agree with TRBD2. The CDR3 runs to 15 residues. V gave up 4 bases and J gave up 10 bases; unmatched junction bases: 5. Germline V gene data show CDR1 as SGHTA and CDR2 as FQGTGA.

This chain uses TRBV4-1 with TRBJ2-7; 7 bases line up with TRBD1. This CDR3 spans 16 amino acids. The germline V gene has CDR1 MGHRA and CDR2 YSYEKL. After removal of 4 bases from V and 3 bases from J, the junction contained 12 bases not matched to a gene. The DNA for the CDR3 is TGCGCCAGCAGCCCCCTCCGGGACAGCTTTGTCTACGAGCAGTACTTC. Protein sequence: CASSPLRDSFVYEQYF.

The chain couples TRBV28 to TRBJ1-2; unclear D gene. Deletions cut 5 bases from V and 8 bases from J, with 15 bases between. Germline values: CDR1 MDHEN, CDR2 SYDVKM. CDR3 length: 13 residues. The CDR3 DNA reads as TGTGCCAGCAGTACCACAGAAACCCTGGGCTACACCTTC. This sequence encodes CASSTTETLGYTF.